This T cell receptor (beta chain) comes out of a study of cytomegalovirus exposure and HLA in healthy donors. Study-wide results and limits: Exclusion applied to some V segments, including TRBV6-2 and TRBV6-3, as they were indistinguishable. Another analysis was done later, and it associated approximately 18,000 TCR beta sequences with HLA alleles at 0.05 false discovery rate.

Looked up from germline, CDR1 is LNHDA and CDR2 is SQIVND (reference sequence). V dropped 1 base and J dropped 0; count of bases not matched to a gene: 11. The CDR3 loop spans 19 amino acids. The PCR made use of 60 Vbeta and 13 Jbeta primers. Repertoires were generated with immunoSEQ multiplex PCR, while TCRdb's copy carries only in-frame clones and drops some. The sample shows 35,000 or so clones, 81% of them seen only once. Of note for this clone: As yet, its antigen is unknown.

The rearrangement joins TRBV19 to TRBJ2-3; 9 bases align to TRBD1. The sample was PBMCs. The receptor was derived from a woman between 40 and 55 years old in good health and CMV-seronegative. CDR3 DNA: TGTGCCAGTAGTATAGGGGGGGTTTGGGGGACAGGGAGCACAGATACGCAGTATTTT. Its protein product is CASSIGGVWGTGSTDTQYF.